This T cell receptor (beta chain) was found in a study of type 1 and type 2 diabetes patients. Study as a whole: T cells were magnetically sorted from PBMCs as CD4+ or CD8+ subsets.

This clonotype showed up just a few times. The CDR3 contains 17 residues. The germline gives CDR1 SGHVS, CDR2 FNYEAQ. Trimming took off 5 bases at V and 1 base at J, with 15 bases between the two ends. PCR was run on genomic DNA. A primer set of 30 forward and 13 reverse primers amplified the CDR3. MiXCR, applied by TCRdb to the multiplex PCR reads, yields one record per CDR3 protein. The sample records 250,000 or so distinct CDR3 sequences, approximately 50% being singletons. The chain carries TRBV7-6 and TRBJ2-6; D remains ambiguous. Material for sequencing was peripheral blood mononuclear cells (PBMCs). This receptor was obtained from a man between 18 and 29 years old with type 2 diabetes. The chain's CDR3 is CASSLEVSLSGANVLTF. In DNA form, the CDR3 reads TGTGCCAGCAGCCTAGAGGTTTCCCTATCTGGGGCCAACGTCCTGACTTTC.